This T cell receptor (beta chain) originates from a study of blood T cells in healthy people across ages. Broader study findings: PBMCs that were unsorted prevented a conclusive naive versus antigen-experienced comparison.

Germline CDR1 DFQATT, CDR2 SNEGSKA (reference sequence). Trimming took 6 bases from V and 3 from J, leaving 10 bases between them. The CDR3 consists of 12 residues. The use of a sample-barcoded 5' primer and a J-beta primer mix characterized a second PCR of roughly 6 to 11 cycles. TCRdb processed the 5' RACE reads anew with MiXCR; each CDR3 protein has one entry. Here the sample spans about 580,000 distinct CDR3 sequences, roughly 43% being singletons. Points on this clonotype: Its cognate antigen is unknown.

The genes are TRBV20-1 and TRBJ2-3, with D possibly TRBD2 on 6 matching bases. This TCR derives from an older man in good health. The specimen was blood. DNA for the CDR3: TGCAGTGCCCACGGGGGTACAGATACGCAGTATTTT. It specifies CSAHGGTDTQYF.